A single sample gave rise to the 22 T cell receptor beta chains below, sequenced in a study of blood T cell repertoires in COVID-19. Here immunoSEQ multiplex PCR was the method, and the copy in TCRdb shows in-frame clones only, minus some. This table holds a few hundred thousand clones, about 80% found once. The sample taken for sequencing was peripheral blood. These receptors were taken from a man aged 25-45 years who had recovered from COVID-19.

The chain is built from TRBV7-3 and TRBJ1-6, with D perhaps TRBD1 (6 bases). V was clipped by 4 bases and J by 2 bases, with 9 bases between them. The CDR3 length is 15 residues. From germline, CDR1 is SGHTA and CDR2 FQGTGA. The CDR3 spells CASSYGQPYNSPLHF. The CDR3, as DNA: TGTGCCAGCAGCTACGGACAGCCCTATAATTCACCCCTCCACTTT. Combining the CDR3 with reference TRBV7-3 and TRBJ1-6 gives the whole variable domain GAGVSQTPSNKVTEKGKYVELRCDPISGHTALYWYRQSLGQGPEFLIYFQGTGAADDSGLPNDRFFAVRPEGSVSTLKIQRTERGDSAVYLCASSYGQPYNSPLHFGNGTRLTVT.

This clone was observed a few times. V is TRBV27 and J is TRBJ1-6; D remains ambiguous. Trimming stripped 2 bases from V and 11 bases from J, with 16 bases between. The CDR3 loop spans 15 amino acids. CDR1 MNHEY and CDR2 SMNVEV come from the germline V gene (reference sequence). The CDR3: CASSLQALSWTPLHF. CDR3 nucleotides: TGTGCCAGCAGTTTACAAGCGCTTTCGTGGACACCCCTCCACTTT.

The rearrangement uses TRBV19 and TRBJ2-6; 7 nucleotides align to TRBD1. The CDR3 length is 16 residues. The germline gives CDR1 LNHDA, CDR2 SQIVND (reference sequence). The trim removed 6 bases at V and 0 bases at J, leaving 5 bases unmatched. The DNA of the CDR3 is TGTGCCAGTAGCGGACAGGTTGGCTCTGGGGCCAACGTCCTGACTTTC. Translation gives CASSGQVGSGANVLTF. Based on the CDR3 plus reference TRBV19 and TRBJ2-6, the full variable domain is DGGITQSPKYLFRKEGQNVTLSCEQNLNHDAMYWYRQDPGQGLRLIYYSQIVNDFQKGDIAEGYSVSREKKESFPLTVTSAQKNPTAFYLCASSGQVGSGANVLTFGAGSRLTVL.

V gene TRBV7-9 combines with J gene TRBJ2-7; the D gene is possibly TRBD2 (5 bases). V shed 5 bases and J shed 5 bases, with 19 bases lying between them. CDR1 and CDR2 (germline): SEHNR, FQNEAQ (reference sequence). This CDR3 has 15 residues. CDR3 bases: TGTGCCAGCAGCCCTATCCGGGGAATTGGACACGAGCAGTACTTC. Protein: CASSPIRGIGHEQYF.

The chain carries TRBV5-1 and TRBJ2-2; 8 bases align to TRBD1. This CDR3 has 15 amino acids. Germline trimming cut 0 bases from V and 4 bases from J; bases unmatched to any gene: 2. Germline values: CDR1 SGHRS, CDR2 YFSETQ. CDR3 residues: CASSLGQGPTGELFF. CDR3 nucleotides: TGCGCCAGCAGCTTGGGACAGGGGCCCACCGGGGAGCTGTTTTTT.

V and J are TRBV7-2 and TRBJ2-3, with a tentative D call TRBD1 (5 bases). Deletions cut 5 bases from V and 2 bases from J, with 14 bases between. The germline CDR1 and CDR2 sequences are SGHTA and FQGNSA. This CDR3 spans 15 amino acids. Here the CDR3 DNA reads TGTGCCAGCAGCCGCCCTAGACAGACCACAGATACGCAGTATTTT. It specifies CASSRPRQTTDTQYF.

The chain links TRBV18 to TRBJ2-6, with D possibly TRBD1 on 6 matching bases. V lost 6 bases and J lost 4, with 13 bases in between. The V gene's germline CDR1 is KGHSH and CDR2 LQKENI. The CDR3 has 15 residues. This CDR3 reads CASSLQGRGANVLTF. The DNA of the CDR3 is TGTGCCAGCTCTTTACAGGGCCGAGGGGCCAACGTCCTGACTTTC.

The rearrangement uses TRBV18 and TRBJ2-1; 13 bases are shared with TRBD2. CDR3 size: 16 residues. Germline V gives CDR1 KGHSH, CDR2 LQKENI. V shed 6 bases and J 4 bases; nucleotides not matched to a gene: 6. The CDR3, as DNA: TGTGCCAGCTCGCGAGGACTAGCGGGGGTTTACAATGAGCAGTTCTTC. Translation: CASSRGLAGVYNEQFF.

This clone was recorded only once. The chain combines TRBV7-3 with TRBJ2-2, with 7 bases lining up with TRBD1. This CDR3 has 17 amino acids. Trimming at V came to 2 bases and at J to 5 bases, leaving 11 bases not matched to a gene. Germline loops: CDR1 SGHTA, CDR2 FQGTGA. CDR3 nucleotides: TGTGCCAGCAGCTTATCCCTCGACAGGGTCCAGACCGGGGAGCTGTTTTTT. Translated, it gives CASSLSLDRVQTGELFF. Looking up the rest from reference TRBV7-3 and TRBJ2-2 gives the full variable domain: GAGVSQTPSNKVTEKGKYVELRCDPISGHTALYWYRQSLGQGPEFLIYFQGTGAADDSGLPNDRFFAVRPEGSVSTLKIQRTERGDSAVYLCASSLSLDRVQTGELFFGEGSRLTVL.

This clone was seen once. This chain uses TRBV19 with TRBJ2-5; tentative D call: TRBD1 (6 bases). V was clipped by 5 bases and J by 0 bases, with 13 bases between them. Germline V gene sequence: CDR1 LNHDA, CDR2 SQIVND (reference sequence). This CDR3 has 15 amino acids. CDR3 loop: CASSPNDRYQETQYF. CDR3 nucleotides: TGTGCCAGTAGTCCGAATGACAGGTACCAAGAGACCCAGTACTTC. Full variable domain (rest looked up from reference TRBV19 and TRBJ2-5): DGGITQSPKYLFRKEGQNVTLSCEQNLNHDAMYWYRQDPGQGLRLIYYSQIVNDFQKGDIAEGYSVSREKKESFPLTVTSAQKNPTAFYLCASSPNDRYQETQYFGPGTRLLVL.

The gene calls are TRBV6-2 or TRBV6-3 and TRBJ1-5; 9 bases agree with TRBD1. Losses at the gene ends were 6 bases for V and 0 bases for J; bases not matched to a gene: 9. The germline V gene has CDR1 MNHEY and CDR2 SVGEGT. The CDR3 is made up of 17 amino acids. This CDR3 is CASSPDRGGYSNQPQHF. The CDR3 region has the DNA TGTGCCAGCAGCCCCGACAGGGGGGGATATAGCAATCAGCCCCAGCATTTT.

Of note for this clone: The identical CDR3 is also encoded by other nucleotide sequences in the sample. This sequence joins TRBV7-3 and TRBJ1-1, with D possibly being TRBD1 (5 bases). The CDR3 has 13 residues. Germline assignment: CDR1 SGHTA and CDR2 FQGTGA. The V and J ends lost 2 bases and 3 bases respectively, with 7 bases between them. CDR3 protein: CASSLQGDTEAFF. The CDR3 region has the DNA TGTGCCAGCAGCTTACAGGGTGACACTGAAGCTTTCTTT.

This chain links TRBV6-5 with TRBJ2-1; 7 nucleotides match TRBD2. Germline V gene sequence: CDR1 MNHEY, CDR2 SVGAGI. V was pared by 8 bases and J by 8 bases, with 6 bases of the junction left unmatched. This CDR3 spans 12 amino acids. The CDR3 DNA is TGTGCCAGCGGAGGACTAGTCCATGAGCAGTTCTTC. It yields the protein CASGGLVHEQFF.

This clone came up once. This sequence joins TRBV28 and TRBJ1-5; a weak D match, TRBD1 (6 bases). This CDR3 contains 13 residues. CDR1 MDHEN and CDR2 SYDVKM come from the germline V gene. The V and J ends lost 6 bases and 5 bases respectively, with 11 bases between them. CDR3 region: CASSPGDYQPQHF. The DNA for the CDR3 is TGTGCCAGCAGCCCAGGGGATTATCAGCCCCAGCATTTT. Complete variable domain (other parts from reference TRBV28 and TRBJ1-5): DVKVTQSSRYLVKRTGEKVFLECVQDMDHENMFWYRQDPGLGLRLIYFSYDVKMKEKGDIPEGYSVSREKKERFSLILESASTNQTSMYLCASSPGDYQPQHFGDGTRLSIL.

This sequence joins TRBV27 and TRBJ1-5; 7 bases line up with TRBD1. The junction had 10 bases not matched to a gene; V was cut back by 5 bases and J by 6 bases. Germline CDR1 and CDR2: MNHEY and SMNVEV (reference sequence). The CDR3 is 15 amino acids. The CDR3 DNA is TGTGCCAGCAGTCCAGACAGGGCCTCACGTCAGCCCCAGCATTTT. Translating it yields CASSPDRASRQPQHF.

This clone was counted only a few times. DNA for the CDR3: TGTGCCAGCAGCCATCCCGGGGTTGGAAACACCATATATTTT. As protein: CASSHPGVGNTIYF. The rearrangement joins TRBV3-1 (or the pseudogene TRBV3-2) to TRBJ1-3; no clear D. Germline CDR1 and CDR2: LGHDT and YNNKEL (reference sequence). This CDR3 is 14 amino acids long. V lost 3 bases and J lost 3, with 9 bases in between.

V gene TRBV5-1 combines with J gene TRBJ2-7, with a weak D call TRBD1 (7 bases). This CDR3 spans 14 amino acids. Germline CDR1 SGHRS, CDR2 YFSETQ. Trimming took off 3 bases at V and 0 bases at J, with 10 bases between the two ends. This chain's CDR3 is CASSSGDSSYEQYV. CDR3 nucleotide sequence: TGCGCCAGCAGCTCGGGGGACAGCTCCTACGAGCAGTACGTC.

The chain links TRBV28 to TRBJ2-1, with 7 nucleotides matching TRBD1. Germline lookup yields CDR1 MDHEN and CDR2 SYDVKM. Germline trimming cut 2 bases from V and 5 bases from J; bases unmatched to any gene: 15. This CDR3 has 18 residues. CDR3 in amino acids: CASSLIPRRGQKHNEQFF. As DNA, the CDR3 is TGTGCCAGCAGTTTAATCCCCAGACGGGGACAGAAGCACAATGAGCAGTTCTTC.

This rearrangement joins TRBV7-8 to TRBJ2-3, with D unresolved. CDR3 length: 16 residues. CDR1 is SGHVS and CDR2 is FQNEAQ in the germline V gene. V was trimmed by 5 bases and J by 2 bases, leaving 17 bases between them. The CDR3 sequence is CASSPPPDGYTDTQYF. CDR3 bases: TGTGCCAGCAGCCCCCCCCCTGACGGGTACACAGATACGCAGTATTTT. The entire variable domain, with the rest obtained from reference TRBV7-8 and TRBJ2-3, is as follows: GAGVSQSPRYKVAKRGQDVALRCDPISGHVSLFWYQQALGQGPEFLTYFQNEAQLDKSGLPSDRFFAERPEGSVSTLKIQRTQQEDSAVYLCASSPPPDGYTDTQYFGPGTRLTVL.

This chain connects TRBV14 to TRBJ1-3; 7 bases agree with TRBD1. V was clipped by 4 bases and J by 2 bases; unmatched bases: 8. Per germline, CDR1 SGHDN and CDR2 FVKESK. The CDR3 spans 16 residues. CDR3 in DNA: TGTGCCAGCAGCCTAAACAGGGGATTGCCTGGAAACACCATATATTTT. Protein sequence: CASSLNRGLPGNTIYF.

The CDR3 loop is CASSFGRGPRYRGTNTEAFF. CDR3 DNA: TGTGCCAGCAGTTTTGGGCGGGGCCCCCGATACAGGGGGACGAACACTGAAGCTTTCTTT. J is TRBJ1-1 and V is TRBV28; TRBD1 agrees at 8 bases. The germline CDR1 and CDR2 sequences are MDHEN and SYDVKM. The CDR3 sequence is 20 residues long. V lost 3 bases to trimming and J lost 1 base; unmatched junction nucleotides: 19.

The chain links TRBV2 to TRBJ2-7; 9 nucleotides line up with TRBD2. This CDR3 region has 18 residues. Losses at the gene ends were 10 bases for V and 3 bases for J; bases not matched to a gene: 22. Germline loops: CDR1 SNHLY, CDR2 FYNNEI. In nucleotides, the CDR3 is TGTGCCAAACCACTATCCCCACTATCGGCGGGGGGGTGCTACGAGCAGTACTTC. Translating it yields CAKPLSPLSAGGCYEQYF.